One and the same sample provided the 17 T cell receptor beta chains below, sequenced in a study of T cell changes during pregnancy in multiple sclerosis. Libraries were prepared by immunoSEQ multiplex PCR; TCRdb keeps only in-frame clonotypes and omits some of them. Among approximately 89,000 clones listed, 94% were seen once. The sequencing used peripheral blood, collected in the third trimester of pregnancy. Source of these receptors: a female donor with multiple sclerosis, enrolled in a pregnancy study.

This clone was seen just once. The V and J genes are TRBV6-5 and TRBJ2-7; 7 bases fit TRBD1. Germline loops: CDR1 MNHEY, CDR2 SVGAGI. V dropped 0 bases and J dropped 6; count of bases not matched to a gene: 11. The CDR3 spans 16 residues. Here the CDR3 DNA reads TGTGCCAGCAGTTACTCCAGGACAGGCCCCTTTACCGAGCAGTACTTC. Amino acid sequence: CASSYSRTGPFTEQYF.

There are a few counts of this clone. In DNA, the CDR3 is TGTGCCTGGACTCCCGGGACAGGGATCAATGAGCAGTTCTTC. It specifies CAWTPGTGINEQFF. The chain employs TRBV30 and TRBJ2-1; 9 nucleotides agree with TRBD1. The germline gives CDR1 GTSNPN, CDR2 SVGIG (reference sequence). Losses at the gene ends were 4 bases for V and 6 bases for J; bases not matched to a gene: 7. The CDR3 contains 14 residues. Together with reference TRBV30 and TRBJ2-1, the CDR3 gives the full variable domain: SQTIHQWPATLVQPVGSPLSLECTVEGTSNPNLYWYRQAAGRGLQLLFYSVGIGQISSEVPQNLSASRPQDRQFILSSKKLLLSDSGFYLCAWTPGTGINEQFFGPGTRLTVL.

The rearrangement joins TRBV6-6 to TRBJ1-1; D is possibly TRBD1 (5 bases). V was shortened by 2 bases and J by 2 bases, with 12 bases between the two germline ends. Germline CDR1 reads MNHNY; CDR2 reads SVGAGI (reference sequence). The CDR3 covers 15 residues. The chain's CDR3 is CASSYREGENTEAFF. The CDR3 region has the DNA TGTGCCAGCAGTTACCGCGAAGGGGAAAACACTGAAGCTTTCTTT.

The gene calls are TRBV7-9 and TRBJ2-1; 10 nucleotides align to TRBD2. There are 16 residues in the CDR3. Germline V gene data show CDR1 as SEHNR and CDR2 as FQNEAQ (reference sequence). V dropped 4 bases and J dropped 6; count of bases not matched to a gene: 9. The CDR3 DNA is TGTGCCAGCAGCTCCAGGGCCAGCGGGAGGGCCAATGAGCAGTTCTTC. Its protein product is CASSSRASGRANEQFF.

DNA of the CDR3: TGTGCCATCAGTGGTCTAGAGGGCACAGATACGCAGTATTTT. It yields the protein CAISGLEGTDTQYF. The chain couples TRBV10-3 to TRBJ2-3; D is unclear. V lost 4 bases, J lost 1 base, and 9 bases lay in between. This CDR3 comprises 14 residues. Germline V gene data show CDR1 as ENHRY and CDR2 as SYGVKD.

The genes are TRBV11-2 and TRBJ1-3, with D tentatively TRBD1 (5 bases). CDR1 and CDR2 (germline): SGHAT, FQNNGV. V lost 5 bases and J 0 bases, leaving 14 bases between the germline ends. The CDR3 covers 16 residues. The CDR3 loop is CASSPVGGSSGNTIYF. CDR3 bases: TGTGCCAGCAGCCCCGTGGGGGGATCCTCTGGAAACACCATATATTTT.

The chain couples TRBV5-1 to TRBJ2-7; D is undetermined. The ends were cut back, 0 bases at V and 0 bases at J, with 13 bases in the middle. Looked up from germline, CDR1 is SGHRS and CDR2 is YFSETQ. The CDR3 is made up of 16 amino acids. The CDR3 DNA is TGCGCCAGCAGCTTGGCCCCTTTGCGGTTCTCCTACGAGCAGTACTTC. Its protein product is CASSLAPLRFSYEQYF.

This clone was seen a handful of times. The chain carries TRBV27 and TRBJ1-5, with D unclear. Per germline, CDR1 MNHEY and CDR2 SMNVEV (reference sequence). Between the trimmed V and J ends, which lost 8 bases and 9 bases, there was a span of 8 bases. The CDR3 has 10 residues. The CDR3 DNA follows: TGTGCCAGCGGGCCTGGGCCCCAGCATTTT. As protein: CASGPGPQHF.

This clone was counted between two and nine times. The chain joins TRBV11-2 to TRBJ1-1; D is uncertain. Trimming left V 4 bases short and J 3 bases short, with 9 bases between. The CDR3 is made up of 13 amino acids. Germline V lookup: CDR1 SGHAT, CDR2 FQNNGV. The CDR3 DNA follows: TGTGCCAGCAGCTCGCGACGGGACACTGAAGCTTTCTTT. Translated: CASSSRRDTEAFF.

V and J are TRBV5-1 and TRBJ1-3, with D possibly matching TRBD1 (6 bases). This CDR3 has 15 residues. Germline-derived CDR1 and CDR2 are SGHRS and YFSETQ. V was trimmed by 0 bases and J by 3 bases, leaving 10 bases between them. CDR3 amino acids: CASSLAGGLGNTIYF. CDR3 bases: TGCGCCAGCAGCTTGGCTGGGGGCCTTGGAAACACCATATATTTT.

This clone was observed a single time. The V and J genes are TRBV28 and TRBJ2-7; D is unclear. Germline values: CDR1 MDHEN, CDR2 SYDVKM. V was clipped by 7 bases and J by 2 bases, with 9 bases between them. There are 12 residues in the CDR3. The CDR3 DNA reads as TGTGCCAGCAATGTTATCCCCTACGAGCAGTACTTC. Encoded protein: CASNVIPYEQYF.

The DNA of the CDR3 is TGTGCCTGGAGTGGACAGGCATTAAGCTCCTATAATTCACCCCTCCACTTT. Its translation is CAWSGQALSSYNSPLHF. This chain uses TRBV30 with TRBJ1-6; possibly TRBD1 for D (6 bases). Germline lookup yields CDR1 GTSNPN and CDR2 SVGIG (reference sequence). V lost 1 base and J lost 0, with 13 bases in between. There are 17 residues in the CDR3. Full variable domain (outside the CDR3, taken from reference TRBV30 and TRBJ1-6): SQTIHQWPATLVQPVGSPLSLECTVEGTSNPNLYWYRQAAGRGLQLLFYSVGIGQISSEVPQNLSASRPQDRQFILSSKKLLLSDSGFYLCAWSGQALSSYNSPLHFGNGTRLTVT.

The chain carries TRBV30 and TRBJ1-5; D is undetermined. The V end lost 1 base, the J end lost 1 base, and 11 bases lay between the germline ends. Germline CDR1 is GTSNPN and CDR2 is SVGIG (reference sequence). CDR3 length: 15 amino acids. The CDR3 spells CAWSALGQSNQPQHF. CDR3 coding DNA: TGTGCCTGGAGTGCCCTTGGGCAGAGCAATCAGCCCCAGCATTTT.

The CDR3 loop is CASSENQGAGGYTF. The CDR3 nucleotides are TGTGCCAGCAGTGAAAATCAGGGGGCAGGTGGCTACACCTTC. The chain couples TRBV6-5 to TRBJ1-2; TRBD1 matches at 8 bases. There are 14 residues in the CDR3. Germline loops: CDR1 MNHEY, CDR2 SVGAGI. Germline trimming cut 5 bases from V and 7 bases from J; bases unmatched to any gene: 9.

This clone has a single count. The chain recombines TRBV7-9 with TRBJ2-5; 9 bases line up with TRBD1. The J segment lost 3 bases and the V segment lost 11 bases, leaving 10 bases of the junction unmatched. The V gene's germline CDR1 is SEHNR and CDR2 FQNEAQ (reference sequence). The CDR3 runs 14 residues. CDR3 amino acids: CASRSRDREETQYF. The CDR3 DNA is TGTGCCTCCCGGTCCCGGGACAGGGAAGAGACCCAGTACTTC.

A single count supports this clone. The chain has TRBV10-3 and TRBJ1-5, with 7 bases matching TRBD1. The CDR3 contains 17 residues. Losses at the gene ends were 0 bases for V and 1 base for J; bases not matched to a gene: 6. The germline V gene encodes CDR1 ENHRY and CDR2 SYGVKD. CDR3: CAISESNLDRSNQPQHF. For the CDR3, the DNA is TGTGCCATCAGTGAGTCGAATTTGGACAGGAGCAATCAGCCCCAGCATTTT.

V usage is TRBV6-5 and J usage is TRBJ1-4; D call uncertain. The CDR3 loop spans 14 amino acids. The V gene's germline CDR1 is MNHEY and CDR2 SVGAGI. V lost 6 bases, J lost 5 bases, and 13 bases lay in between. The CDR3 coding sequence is TGTGCCAGCAGACCTTCCGGAGGGAATGAAAAACTGTTTTTT. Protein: CASRPSGGNEKLFF.